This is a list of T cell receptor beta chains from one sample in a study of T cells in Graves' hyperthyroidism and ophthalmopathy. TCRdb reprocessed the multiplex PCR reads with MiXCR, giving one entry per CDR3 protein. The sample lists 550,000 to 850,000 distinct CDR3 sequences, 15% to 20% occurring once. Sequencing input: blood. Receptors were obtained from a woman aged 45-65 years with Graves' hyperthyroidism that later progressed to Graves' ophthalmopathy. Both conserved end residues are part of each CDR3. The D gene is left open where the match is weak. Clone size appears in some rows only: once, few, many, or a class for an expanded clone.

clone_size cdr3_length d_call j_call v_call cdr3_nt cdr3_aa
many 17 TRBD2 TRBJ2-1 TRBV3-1 TGTGCCAGCAGCCCCTCCGGGCGGGGGTTCGCCTACAATGAGCAGTTCTTC CASSPSGRGFAYNEQFF
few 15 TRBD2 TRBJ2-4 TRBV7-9 TGTGCCAGCAGCATCGAGCGGGGAGCCAAAAACATTCAGTACTTC CASSIERGAKNIQYF
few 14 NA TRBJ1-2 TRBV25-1 TGTGCCAGCAGTGACCGGGACAATGGGTCCGGCTACACCTTC CASSDRDNGSGYTF
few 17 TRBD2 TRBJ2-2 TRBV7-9 TGTGCCAGCAGCCCCAGAGCGGGGAGTACGAACACCGGGGAGCTGTTTTTT CASSPRAGSTNTGELFF
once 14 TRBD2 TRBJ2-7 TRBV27 TGTGCCAGCGGATCGGCGGGGGGCTTCCACGAGCAGTACTTC CASGSAGGFHEQYF
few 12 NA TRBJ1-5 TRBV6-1 TGTGCCAGCAGTTCAGGTTCGGAGCCCCAGCATTTT CASSSGSEPQHF
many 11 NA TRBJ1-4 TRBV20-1 TGCAGTGCCGAGTTACCTGAAAAACTGTTTTTT CSAELPEKLFF
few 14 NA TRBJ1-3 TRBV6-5 TGTGCCAGCAGTTACGCAGGGTCTGGAAACACCATATATTTT CASSYAGSGNTIYF
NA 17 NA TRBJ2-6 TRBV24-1 TGTGCCACCAGTGACGGGACTGTATCTTCTGGGGCCAACGTCCTGACTTTC CATSDGTVSSGANVLTF
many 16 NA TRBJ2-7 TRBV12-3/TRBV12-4 TGTGCCAGCAGTTTTCGAAGGGGCGTTAACAACTACGAGCAGTACTTC CASSFRRGVNNYEQYF
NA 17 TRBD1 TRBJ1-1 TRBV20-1 TGCAGTGCTGGAGGGGGACAGGGAGGGATGATGAACACTGAAGCTTTCTTT CSAGGGQGGMMNTEAFF
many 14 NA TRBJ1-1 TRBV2 TGTGCCAGCAGTGTAGAGGGGGATTACACTGAAGCTTTCTTT CASSVEGDYTEAFF
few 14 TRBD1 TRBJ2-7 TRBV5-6 TGTGCCAGCAGCTTAGTAGGGGGCGGCGACGAGCAGTACTTC CASSLVGGGDEQYF
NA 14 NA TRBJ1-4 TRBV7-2 TGTGCCAGCAGACAAGGGACGGCGGATGAAAAACTGTTTTTT CASRQGTADEKLFF
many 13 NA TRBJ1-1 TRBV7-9 TGTGCCAGCAGCTTAGTTTCGGCGGCTGAAGCTTTCTTT CASSLVSAAEAFF
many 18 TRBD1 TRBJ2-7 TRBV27 TGTGCCAGCAGTTTGGTAGGGGGACAGTTCCCAAAAACCTACGAGCAGTACTTC CASSLVGGQFPKTYEQYF
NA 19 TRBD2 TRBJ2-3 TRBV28 TGTGCCAGCAGCGTGTATGCGGGACTAGCGGGAGGTGTCACAGATACGCAGTATTTT CASSVYAGLAGGVTDTQYF
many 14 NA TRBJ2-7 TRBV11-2 TGTGCCAGCAGCTTAGACGAGGTCTCCTACGAGCAGTACTTC CASSLDEVSYEQYF
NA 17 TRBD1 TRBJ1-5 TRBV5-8 TGTGCCAGCAGCTTGGGGCAGGGGGCTATACGCAATCAGCCCCAGCATTTT CASSLGQGAIRNQPQHF